The next 20 T cell receptor beta chains were all read from a single sample in a study of CXCR3-negative and CXCR3-positive naive CD8 T cells. The libraries of TRB cDNA were constructed through 5' RACE using UMI labels. TCRdb processed the 5' RACE reads again and assigns one entry to each CDR3 protein, with no DNA. This repertoire includes over 55,000 distinct CDR3 sequences. Study-level results: Naive cells that were CXCR3-positive had more hydrophobic TRB CDR3s (compared with CXCR3-negative naive cells).

Their target antigens are unknown. The sample consisted of naive CXCR3+ CD8+ T cells from blood. The sample's subset: CD45RO-CCR7+CD27+CD95- naive CD8+ T cells expressing CXCR3 (TNR3+). These receptors all stem from a human donor in good health. Some clones in this sample may be carry-over from other donors' samples.

The chain employs TRBV23-1 and TRBJ2-2. TRBV23-1 belongs to the ORF category, with a function that is uncertain. This CDR3 contains 12 residues. The CDR3 sequence: CASSQPTGELFF.

V and J are TRBV29-1 and TRBJ2-7; TCRdb outputs TRBD1, but without DNA this stays unchecked. Germline-derived CDR1 and CDR2 are SQVTM and ANQGSEA. This CDR3 spans 14 amino acids. CDR3: CSVEKGQGSDEQYF.

The rearrangement joins TRBV6-2 or TRBV6-3 to TRBJ2-7; TCRdb outputs TRBD2, but without DNA this stays unchecked. Germline V gene data show CDR1 as MNHEY and CDR2 as SVGEGT. The CDR3 loop spans 12 amino acids. The CDR3 loop reads CAIRAPVGEQYF.

The rearrangement links TRBV5-1 to TRBJ2-7; checking the TCRdb D call of TRBD1 is not possible without DNA. The CDR3 consists of 13 residues. Germline V gene lookup returns CDR1 SGHRS and CDR2 YFSETQ. This CDR3 reads CASPGRCPYEQYF.

The chain combines TRBV29-1 with TRBJ2-1; TCRdb gives TRBD1 as the D gene, but with no DNA this cannot be confirmed. Germline CDR1 SQVTM, CDR2 ANQGSEA. This CDR3 is built from 16 residues. The CDR3 sequence is CSVEGPGMTDYNEQFF.

This chain joins TRBV7-6 and TRBJ1-1; TCRdb proposes TRBD1, but this gene call is untestable without DNA. The CDR3 loop spans 16 amino acids. Germline V gene lookup returns CDR1 SGHVS and CDR2 FNYEAQ. This CDR3 reads CASSLEGGRGDTEAFF. Full variable domain (outside the CDR3, taken from reference TRBV7-6 and TRBJ1-1): GAGVSQSPRYKVTKRGQDVALRCDPISGHVSLYWYRQALGQGPEFLTYFNYEAQQDKSGLPNDRFSAERPEGSISTLTIQRTEQRDSAMYRCASSLEGGRGDTEAFFGQGTRLTVV.

The rearrangement uses TRBV28 and TRBJ2-2; TCRdb returns TRBD1, unconfirmable since there is no DNA. CDR1 and CDR2 from the germline V gene are MDHEN and SYDVKM. The CDR3 consists of 15 residues. CDR3 residues: CASSFLPGRTGELFF.

The V and J genes are TRBV29-1 and TRBJ2-7. The CDR3 has 13 amino acids. Germline lookup yields CDR1 SQVTM and CDR2 ANQGSEA. The CDR3 loop is CSVELTASYEQYF.

The chain has TRBV4-1 and TRBJ1-1. In germline, CDR1 is MGHRA, CDR2 YSYEKL. This CDR3 is built from 13 residues. CDR3: CASSQDVVPEAFF.

This chain uses TRBV29-1 with TRBJ1-1; TCRdb proposes TRBD1, but this gene call is untestable without DNA. There are 12 residues in the CDR3. The V gene's germline CDR1 is SQVTM and CDR2 ANQGSEA. The chain's CDR3 is CSVEGTGTEAFF.

V is TRBV20-1 and J is TRBJ2-7; TCRdb reports TRBD1, a call that lacks DNA to check it against. CDR3 length: 14 amino acids. The V gene's germline CDR1 is DFQATT and CDR2 SNEGSKA (reference sequence). The CDR3 spells CSARSGARGYEQYF.

The chain joins TRBV20-1 to TRBJ2-7. The V gene's germline CDR1 is DFQATT and CDR2 SNEGSKA (reference sequence). The CDR3 has 11 amino acids. CDR3 in amino acids: CSVGDSLEQYF.

This CDR3 reads CSALGRASYEQYF. The J gene is TRBJ2-7, the V gene TRBV29-1; TCRdb's D call of TRBD2 is untestable without DNA. The CDR3 runs 13 residues. The germline gives CDR1 SQVTM, CDR2 ANQGSEA.

J is TRBJ1-2 and V is TRBV20-1; the TCRdb D gene call, TRBD1, has no DNA to confirm it. Germline-derived CDR1 and CDR2 are DFQATT and SNEGSKA (reference sequence). This CDR3 spans 11 amino acids. This chain's CDR3 is CSVLTGSGYTF.

V gene TRBV2 combines with J gene TRBJ2-2. Per the germline V gene, CDR1 is SNHLY and CDR2 is FYNNEI. The CDR3 contains 12 residues. The CDR3: CASSDSTGELFF.

This chain's CDR3 is CASSKDGPSRGAFF. This chain connects TRBV21-1 to TRBJ1-1. TRBV21-1 constitutes a pseudogene. The CDR3 length is 14 residues.

This chain joins TRBV5-1 and TRBJ2-7; the TCRdb call, TRBD1, lacks DNA for checking. Germline CDR1 SGHRS, CDR2 YFSETQ. The CDR3 runs to 14 residues. The CDR3 protein is CASSRYRTDYEQYF.

V is TRBV29-1 and J is TRBJ2-7. Germline V lookup: CDR1 SQVTM, CDR2 ANQGSEA. The CDR3 sequence is 12 residues long. The CDR3 region is CSVGDYDYEQYF.

The CDR3 sequence: CSVEPTRGRAETQYF. The chain is built from TRBV29-1 and TRBJ2-5; TCRdb's assignment of TRBD1 cannot be checked, as there is no DNA. The CDR3 covers 15 residues. Germline loops: CDR1 SQVTM, CDR2 ANQGSEA.

The genes are TRBV29-1 and TRBJ2-2. Germline-derived CDR1 and CDR2 are SQVTM and ANQGSEA. The CDR3 sequence is 14 residues long. This chain's CDR3 is CSVLVASNTGELFF.